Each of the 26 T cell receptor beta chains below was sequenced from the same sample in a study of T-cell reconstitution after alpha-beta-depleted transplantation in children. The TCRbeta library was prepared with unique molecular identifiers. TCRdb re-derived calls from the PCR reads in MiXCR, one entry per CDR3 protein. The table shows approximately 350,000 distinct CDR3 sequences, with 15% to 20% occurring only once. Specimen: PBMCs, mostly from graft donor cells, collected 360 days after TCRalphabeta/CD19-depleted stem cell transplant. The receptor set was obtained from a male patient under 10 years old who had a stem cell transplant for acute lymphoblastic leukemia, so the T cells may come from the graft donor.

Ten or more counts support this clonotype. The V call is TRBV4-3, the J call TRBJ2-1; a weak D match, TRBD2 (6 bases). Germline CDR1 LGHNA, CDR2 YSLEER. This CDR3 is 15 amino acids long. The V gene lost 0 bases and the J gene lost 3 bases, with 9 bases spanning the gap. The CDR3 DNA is TGCGCCAGCAGCCAAGAACTAGCCTACTACAATGAGCAGTTCTTC. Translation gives CASSQELAYYNEQFF.

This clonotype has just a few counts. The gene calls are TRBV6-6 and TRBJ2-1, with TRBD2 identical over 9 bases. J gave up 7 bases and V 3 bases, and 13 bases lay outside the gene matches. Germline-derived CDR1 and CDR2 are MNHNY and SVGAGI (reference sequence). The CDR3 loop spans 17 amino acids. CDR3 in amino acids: CASSYSPFAAGGNEQFF. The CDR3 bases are TGTGCCAGCAGTTATAGCCCGTTTGCGGCGGGAGGGAATGAGCAGTTCTTC.

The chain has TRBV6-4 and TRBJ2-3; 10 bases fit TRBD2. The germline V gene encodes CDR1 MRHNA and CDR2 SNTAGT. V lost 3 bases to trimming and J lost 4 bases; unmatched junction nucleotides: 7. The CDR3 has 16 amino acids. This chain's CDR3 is CASSDTASGSPDTQYF. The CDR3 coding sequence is TGTGCCAGCAGTGATACGGCTAGCGGGAGCCCAGATACGCAGTATTTT.

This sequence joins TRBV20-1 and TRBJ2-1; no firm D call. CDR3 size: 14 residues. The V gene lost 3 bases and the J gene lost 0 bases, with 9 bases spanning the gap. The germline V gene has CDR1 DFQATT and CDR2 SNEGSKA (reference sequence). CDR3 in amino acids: CSASLPDSYNEQFF. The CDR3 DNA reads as TGCAGTGCTAGTTTGCCCGACTCCTACAATGAGCAGTTCTTC.

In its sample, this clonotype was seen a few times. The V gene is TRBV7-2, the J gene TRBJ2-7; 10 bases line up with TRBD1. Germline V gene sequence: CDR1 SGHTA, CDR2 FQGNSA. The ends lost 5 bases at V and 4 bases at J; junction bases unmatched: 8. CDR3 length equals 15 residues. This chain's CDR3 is CASSNMPGQGYEQYF. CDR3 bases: TGTGCCAGCAGCAATATGCCGGGACAGGGGTACGAGCAGTACTTC.

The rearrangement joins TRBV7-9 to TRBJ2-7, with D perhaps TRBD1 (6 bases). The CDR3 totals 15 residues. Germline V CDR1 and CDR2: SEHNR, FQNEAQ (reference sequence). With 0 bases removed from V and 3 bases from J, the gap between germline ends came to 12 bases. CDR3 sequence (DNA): TGTGCCAGCAGCTTAGCCCCGGGACACCGCTACGAGCAGTACTTC. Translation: CASSLAPGHRYEQYF.

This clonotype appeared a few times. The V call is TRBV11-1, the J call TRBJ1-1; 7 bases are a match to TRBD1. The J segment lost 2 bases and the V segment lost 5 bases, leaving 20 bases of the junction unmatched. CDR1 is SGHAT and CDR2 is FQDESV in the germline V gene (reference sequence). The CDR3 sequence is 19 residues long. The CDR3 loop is CASSLPLQRGRIGNTEAFF. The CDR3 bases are TGTGCCAGCAGCCTCCCGCTCCAGAGGGGGCGCATCGGTAACACTGAAGCTTTCTTT.

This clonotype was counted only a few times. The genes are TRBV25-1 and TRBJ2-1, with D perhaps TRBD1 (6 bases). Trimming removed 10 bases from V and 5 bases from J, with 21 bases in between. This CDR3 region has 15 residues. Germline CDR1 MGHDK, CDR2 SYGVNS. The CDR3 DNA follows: TGTGCCACCGGTGGGTCTAGCTGGGGGCACAATGAGCAGTTCTTC. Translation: CATGGSSWGHNEQFF.

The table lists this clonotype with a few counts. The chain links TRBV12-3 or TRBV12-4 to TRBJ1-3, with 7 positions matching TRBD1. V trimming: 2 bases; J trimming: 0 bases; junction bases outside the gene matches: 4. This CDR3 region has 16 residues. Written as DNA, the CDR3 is TGTGCCAGCAGTTTAAGGGCAGGGGGCTCTGGAAACACCATATATTTT. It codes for CASSLRAGGSGNTIYF.

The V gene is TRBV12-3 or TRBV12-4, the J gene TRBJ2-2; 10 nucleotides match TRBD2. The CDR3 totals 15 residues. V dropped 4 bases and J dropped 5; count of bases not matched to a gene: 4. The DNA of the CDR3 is TGTGCCAGCAGTTGGGCTAGCGGGAGAACCGGGGAGCTGTTTTTT. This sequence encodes CASSWASGRTGELFF.

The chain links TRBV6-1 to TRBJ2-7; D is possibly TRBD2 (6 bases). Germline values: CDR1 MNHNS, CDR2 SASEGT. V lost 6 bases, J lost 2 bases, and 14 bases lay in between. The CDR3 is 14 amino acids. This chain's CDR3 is CASRRDFRAYEQYF. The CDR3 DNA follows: TGTGCCAGCAGACGGGACTTTAGGGCCTACGAGCAGTACTTC.

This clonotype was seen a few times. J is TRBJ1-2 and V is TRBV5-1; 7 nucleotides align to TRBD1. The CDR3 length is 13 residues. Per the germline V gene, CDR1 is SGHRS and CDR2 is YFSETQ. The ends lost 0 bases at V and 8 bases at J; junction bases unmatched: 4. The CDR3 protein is CASSLASGGGYTF. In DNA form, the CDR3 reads TGCGCCAGCAGCTTGGCCTCAGGGGGAGGCTACACCTTC.

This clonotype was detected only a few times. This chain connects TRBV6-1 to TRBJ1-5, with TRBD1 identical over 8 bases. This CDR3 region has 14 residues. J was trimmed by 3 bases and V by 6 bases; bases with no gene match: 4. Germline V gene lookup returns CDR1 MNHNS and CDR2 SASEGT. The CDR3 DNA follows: TGTGCCAGCAGCCGACAGGGGATCAATCAGCCCCAGCATTTT. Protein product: CASSRQGINQPQHF.

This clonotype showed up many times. CDR3 loop: CASSATPGSNYEQYF. The CDR3 bases are TGTGCCAGCAGTGCCACCCCGGGTTCAAACTACGAGCAGTACTTC. The genes are TRBV12-3 or TRBV12-4 and TRBJ2-7, with D hard to call. This CDR3 is built from 15 residues. Trimming removed 5 bases from V and 3 bases from J, with 17 bases in between.

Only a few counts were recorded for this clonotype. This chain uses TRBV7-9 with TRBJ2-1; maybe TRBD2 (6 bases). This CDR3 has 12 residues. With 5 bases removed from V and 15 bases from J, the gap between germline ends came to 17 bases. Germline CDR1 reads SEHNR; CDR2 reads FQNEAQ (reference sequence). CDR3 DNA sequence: TGTGCCAGCAGCCTTGGGACTGCTGGGCCGTTCTTC. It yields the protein CASSLGTAGPFF.

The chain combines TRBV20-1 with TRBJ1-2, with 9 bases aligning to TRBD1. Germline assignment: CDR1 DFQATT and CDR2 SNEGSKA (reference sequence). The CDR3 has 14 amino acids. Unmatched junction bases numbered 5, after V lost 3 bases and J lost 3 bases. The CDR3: CSARKRDRDYGYTF. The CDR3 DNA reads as TGCAGTGCTAGGAAGCGGGACAGGGACTATGGCTACACCTTC.

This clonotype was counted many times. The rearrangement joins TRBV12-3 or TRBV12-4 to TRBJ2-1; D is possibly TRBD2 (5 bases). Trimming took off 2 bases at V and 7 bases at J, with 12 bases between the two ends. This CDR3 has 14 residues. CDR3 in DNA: TGTGCCAGCAGTTTACGACCACGGAGGAATGAGCAGTTCTTC. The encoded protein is CASSLRPRRNEQFF.

CDR3 nucleotides: TGCGCCAGCAGCTTGGTTCCGGGGGCGCAGGAGACCCAGTACTTC. The encoded protein is CASSLVPGAQETQYF. The chain carries TRBV5-1 and TRBJ2-5; either TRBD1 or TRBD2 may fit D (6 bases each). The ends were cut back, 0 bases at V and 5 bases at J, with 14 bases in the middle. The germline gives CDR1 SGHRS, CDR2 YFSETQ. The CDR3 is 15 residues long.

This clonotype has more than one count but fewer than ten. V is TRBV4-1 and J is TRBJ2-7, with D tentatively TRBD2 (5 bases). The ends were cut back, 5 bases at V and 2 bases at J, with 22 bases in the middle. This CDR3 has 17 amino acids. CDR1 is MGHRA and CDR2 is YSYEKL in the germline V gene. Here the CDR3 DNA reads TGCGCCAGCAGCTCCTTAGGGAGCGGACTTACCCCCTACGAGCAGTACTTC. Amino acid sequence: CASSSLGSGLTPYEQYF.

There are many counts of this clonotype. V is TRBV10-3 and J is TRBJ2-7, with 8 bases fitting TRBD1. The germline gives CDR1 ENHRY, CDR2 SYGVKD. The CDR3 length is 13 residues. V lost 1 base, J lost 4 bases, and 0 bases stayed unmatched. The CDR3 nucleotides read TGTGCCATCAGTGAGTGGACAGGGTACGAGCAGTACTTC. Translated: CAISEWTGYEQYF.

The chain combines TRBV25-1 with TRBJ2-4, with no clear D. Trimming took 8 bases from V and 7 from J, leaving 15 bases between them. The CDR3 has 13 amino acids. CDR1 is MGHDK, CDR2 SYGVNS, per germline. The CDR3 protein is CASGKGYGNIQYF. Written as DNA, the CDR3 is TGTGCCAGCGGGAAAGGGTACGGGAACATTCAGTACTTC.

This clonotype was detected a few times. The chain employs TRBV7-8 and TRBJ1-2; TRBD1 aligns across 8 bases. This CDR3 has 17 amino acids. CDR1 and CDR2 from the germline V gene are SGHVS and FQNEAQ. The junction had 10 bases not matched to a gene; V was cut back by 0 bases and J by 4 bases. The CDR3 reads CASSLASGQGVGYGYTF. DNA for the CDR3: TGTGCCAGCAGCTTAGCGAGTGGACAGGGAGTCGGCTATGGCTACACCTTC. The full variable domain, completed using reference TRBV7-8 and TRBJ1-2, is GAGVSQSPRYKVAKRGQDVALRCDPISGHVSLFWYQQALGQGPEFLTYFQNEAQLDKSGLPSDRFFAERPEGSVSTLKIQRTQQEDSAVYLCASSLASGQGVGYGYTFGSGTRLTVV.

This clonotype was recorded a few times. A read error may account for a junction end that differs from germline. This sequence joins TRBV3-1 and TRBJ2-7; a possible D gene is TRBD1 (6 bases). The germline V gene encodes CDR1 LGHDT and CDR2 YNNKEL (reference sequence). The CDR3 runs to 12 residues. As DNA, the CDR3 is TGTGCCAGCAGCCAACTCAACAGGGATCGGCACTTC. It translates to CASSQLNRDRHF.

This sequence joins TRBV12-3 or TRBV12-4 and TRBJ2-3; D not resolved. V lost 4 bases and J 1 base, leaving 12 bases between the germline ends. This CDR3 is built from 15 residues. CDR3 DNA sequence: TGTGCCAGCAGTTCCTGGCTTCGTGGCACAGATACGCAGTATTTT. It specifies CASSSWLRGTDTQYF.

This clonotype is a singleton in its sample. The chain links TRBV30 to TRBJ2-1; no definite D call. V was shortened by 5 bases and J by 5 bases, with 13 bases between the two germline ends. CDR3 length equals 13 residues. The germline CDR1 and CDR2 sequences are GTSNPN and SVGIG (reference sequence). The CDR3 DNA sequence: TGTGCCTGGGAGTACGCGAATAACAATGAGCAGTTCTTC. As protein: CAWEYANNNEQFF. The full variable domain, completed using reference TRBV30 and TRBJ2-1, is SQTIHQWPATLVQPVGSPLSLECTVEGTSNPNLYWYRQAAGRGLQLLFYSVGIGQISSEVPQNLSASRPQDRQFILSSKKLLLSDSGFYLCAWEYANNNEQFFGPGTRLTVL.

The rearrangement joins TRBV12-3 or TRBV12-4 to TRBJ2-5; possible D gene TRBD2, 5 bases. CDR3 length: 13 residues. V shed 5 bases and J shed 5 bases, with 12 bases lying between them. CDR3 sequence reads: CASSIIREETQYF. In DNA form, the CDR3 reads TGTGCCAGCAGTATAATAAGGGAGGAGACCCAGTACTTC.